This TCR beta chain was sequenced in a study of prognosis after radiotherapy for stage I lung cancer (dated by TCRdb to about 2021). With respect to the entire study: Between early 2018 and early 2019, around 19 patients with stage I NSCLC were enrolled in Nanjing, China. Image-guided IMRT or VMAT was used to deliver SBRT in 3 to 5 fractions at a biologically effective dose of at least 100 Gy. The cohort comprised roughly 12 men and roughly 6 women with a median age of almost 75 years, ranging from 53 to 84 years. Tumor histology was squamous cell carcinoma in seven or eight patients and adenocarcinoma in about a dozen. A total of roughly 40 blood samples from about 19 patients were sequenced, with one sample obtained before and one obtained after SBRT for each patient. Distant metastases were developed by four of the 19 patients after SBRT, at a median of roughly 7 months, whereas no significant progression was observed in the other 15 patients. All patients were regarded as medically inoperable, because of comorbidities in over 10 patients and refusal of surgery in roughly seven patients. Over eleven of the patients presented with newly diagnosed primary stage I lung tumors; five or six had oligometastatic NSCLC following surgical resection of the primary tumor. In every patient, SBRT was given without any concurrent therapy. Peripheral blood TCR beta repertoires were profiled in stage I NSCLC patients before and after stereotactic body radiotherapy, and the study then linked these repertoires to distant failure. The investigation overall reported the following: Post-SBRT Shannon entropy and its change from baseline were lower in patients who developed distant metastases; baseline Shannon entropy was not associated with metastases. Differences by metastasis status were reportedly seen in TRBV and TRBJ usage frequencies, involving two V genes at baseline and, after SBRT, several V genes and two J genes. No determination of tumor specificity was made for expanded TCR clones. After SBRT, the count of unique TCR clones dropped from a median of around 9,300 beforehand to roughly 7,000 afterward (Wilcoxon paired P=0.011). Limitations of the study included a small cohort and short follow-up, and the study findings need independent validation. All reported P values were unadjusted for multiple comparisons.

Two rounds of multiplex PCR were performed to amplify the TCR beta CDR3 region from genomic DNA. The first PCR round used primers specific to each TRBV and TRBJ gene, with sequences filed in Chinese patent CN105087789A. Universal primers were used in the second round of PCR. The Roche High Pure PCR Template Preparation Kit was used to extract genomic DNA from frozen PBMCs. Paired-end sequencing with 151 bp reads was performed on the libraries using an Illumina HiSeq 3000. Under the source paper's analysis protocol: Raw reads lacking the multiplex PCR primer sequences were removed with CutAdapt. High-quality paired reads were merged into contigs with PEAR. MiXCR assigned TRB V, D and J gene segments to each contig by aligning to reference sequences. CDR3 sequences were clustered by base quality and sequence similarity to remove sequencing errors. Diversity was calculated as Shannon entropy divided by the natural log of the number of productive TCR sequences. One minus Shannon entropy divided by the natural log of the number of unique clonotypes was used as the definition of clonality. The Youden index of ROC curves was used to select progression-free survival cut-offs for repertoire metrics, and analyses were performed in R 3.5.3. The public reads were reprocessed in TCRdb via fastp at Q25 and MiXCR, keeping in-frame beta chains. Rows with one shared CDR3 protein collapse into an entry with the most common genes and DNA. V and J calls and clone size were set by TCRdb, not the authors. Recorded for this sample are about 16,000 distinct CDR3 sequences; under 55% of them occurred a single time. In total, the top ten clones hold around two fifths of the sample.

All patients had node-negative disease on CT and PET/CT, and none had a history of other malignancies or had previously received chemotherapy or radiotherapy. At each of the two time points, around 5.9 milliliters of peripheral venous blood were collected into EDTA tubes. PBMCs were isolated by Ficoll-Paque Plus density-gradient centrifugation. Right after collection, samples were kept at -80 degrees C until analysis. Of note for this clonotype: Its antigen specificity is not known. Nothing much larger sits one base from this clone, and base qualities are not available.

From its cysteine to its phenylalanine, the CDR3 spans 15 amino acids. Just the 45-base CDR3 DNA is kept, in frame starting at base 1. The germline V gene (reference sequence) yields LNHDA for CDR1 and SQIVND for CDR2. V was cut back by 4 bases and J by 8 bases, leaving a gap of 20 bases between them. The clonotype comes from a donor over 45 with non-small cell lung cancer. The chain links TRBV19 with TRBJ1-2; the D gene cannot be resolved reliably. Sequencing used PBMCs, obtained before or after stereotactic body radiation therapy (not recorded which). The DNA sequence is TGTGCCAGTAGTAAACCGGACGGCTTACCCCGAGGCTACACCTTC. Protein translation: CASSKPDGLPRGYTF.